The next 5 T cell receptor beta chains were all read from a single sample in a study of read filtering for tumor transcriptome and immune sequencing. From approximately 400 ng of RNA, a library with molecular barcoded alpha/delta and beta/gamma adaptors was made. TCRdb recomputed calls from the reads with MiXCR, one row per CDR3 protein. The sample shows over 50,000 distinct CDR3 sequences, around 20% of them seen only once. The specimen sequenced was a population of CD138-negative cells sorted from bone marrow. These receptors were taken from a donor aged 40 or over with multiple myeloma.

This clonotype has at least ten counts. V and J are TRBV7-2 and TRBJ1-5, with D hard to call. Germline loops: CDR1 SGHTA, CDR2 FQGNSA. CDR3 length: 13 amino acids. Trimming removed 1 base at V and 5 bases at J, with 6 bases between. For the CDR3, the DNA is TGTGCCAGCAGCTTAGTAATCCATCAGCCCCAGCATTTT. Its translation is CASSLVIHQPQHF.

This clonotype was seen many times. V usage is TRBV11-2 and J usage is TRBJ2-7, with D perhaps TRBD2 (7 bases). V lost 3 bases and J 3 bases, leaving 12 bases between the germline ends. Germline CDR1 and CDR2: SGHAT and FQNNGV. The CDR3 length is 14 residues. The CDR3 loop reads CASSFHRGGYEQYF. CDR3 DNA: TGTGCCAGCAGCTTCCATAGGGGGGGCTACGAGCAGTACTTC.

The table lists this clonotype with a few counts. The V gene is TRBV30, the J gene TRBJ2-3; TRBD2 aligns across 8 bases. CDR1 is GTSNPN, CDR2 SVGIG, per germline (reference sequence). Trimming cost V 4 bases and J 4 bases; bases outside gene matches: 10. The CDR3 totals 15 residues. CDR3 loop: CAWTRGGGSADTQYF. CDR3 DNA: TGTGCCTGGACGAGGGGCGGGGGGAGTGCAGATACGCAGTATTTT.

This clonotype was counted at least ten times. The V and J genes are TRBV7-6 and TRBJ2-5, with no clear D. This CDR3 contains 14 residues. Trimming left V 2 bases short and J 5 bases short, with 12 bases between. Per germline, CDR1 SGHVS and CDR2 FNYEAQ. CDR3: CASSLFTTLETQYF. The CDR3 region has the DNA TGTGCCAGCAGCTTATTTACGACCTTGGAGACCCAGTACTTC.

This clonotype was seen repeatedly, ten times or more. This chain joins TRBV6-1 and TRBJ2-5; D unclear. The length of the CDR3 is 15 residues. V gave up 8 bases and J gave up 2 bases, with 18 bases separating them. Germline CDR1 and CDR2: MNHNS and SASEGT. The DNA for the CDR3 is TGTGCCAGCTCCCCCCTGGCTAATCTTCAAGAGACCCAGTACTTC. This codes for CASSPLANLQETQYF.